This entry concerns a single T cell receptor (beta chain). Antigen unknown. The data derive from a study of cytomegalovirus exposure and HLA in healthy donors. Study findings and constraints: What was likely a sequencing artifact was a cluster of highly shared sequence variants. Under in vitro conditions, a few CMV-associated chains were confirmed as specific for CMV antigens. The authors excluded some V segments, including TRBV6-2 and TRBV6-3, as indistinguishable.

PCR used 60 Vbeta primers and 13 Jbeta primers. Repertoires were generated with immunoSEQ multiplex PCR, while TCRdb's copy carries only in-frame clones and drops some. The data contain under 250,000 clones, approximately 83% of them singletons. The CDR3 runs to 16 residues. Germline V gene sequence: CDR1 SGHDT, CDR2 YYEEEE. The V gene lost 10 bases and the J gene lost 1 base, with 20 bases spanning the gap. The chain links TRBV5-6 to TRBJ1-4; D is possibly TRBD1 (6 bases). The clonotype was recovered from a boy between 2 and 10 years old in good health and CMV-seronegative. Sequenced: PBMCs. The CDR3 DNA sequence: TGTGCCCGCCGTGGGGGCGGCGGGCAAACTAATGAAAAACTGTTTTTT. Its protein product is CARRGGGGQTNEKLFF.